This T cell receptor beta chain comes out of a study of cytomegalovirus exposure and HLA in healthy donors. This clone was seen just once. Sampled while nominally healthy, donors likely had unrecorded immune exposures. This CDR3 region has 13 residues. Trimming stripped 4 bases from V and 5 bases from J, with 11 bases between. CDR1 and CDR2 from the germline V gene are SGHVS and FNYEAQ. PCR used 60 Vbeta primers and 13 Jbeta primers. Profiled with immunoSEQ multiplex PCR; TCRdb holds only in-frame clones, not every one. The sample carries under 200,000 clones, about 77% recorded once. Sequences were obtained from PBMCs. The receptor comes from a male donor in good health and CMV-seropositive. The chain couples TRBV7-6 to TRBJ1-1; a weak D match, TRBD1 (6 bases). The CDR3 protein is CASSWSGATEAFF. Written as DNA, the CDR3 is TGTGCCAGCAGCTGGTCAGGGGCTACTGAAGCTTTCTTT. The variable domain in full, with the rest retrieved from reference TRBV7-6 and TRBJ1-1, is GAGVSQSPRYKVTKRGQDVALRCDPISGHVSLYWYRQALGQGPEFLTYFNYEAQQDKSGLPNDRFSAERPEGSISTLTIQRTEQRDSAMYRCASSWSGATEAFFGQGTRLTVV.